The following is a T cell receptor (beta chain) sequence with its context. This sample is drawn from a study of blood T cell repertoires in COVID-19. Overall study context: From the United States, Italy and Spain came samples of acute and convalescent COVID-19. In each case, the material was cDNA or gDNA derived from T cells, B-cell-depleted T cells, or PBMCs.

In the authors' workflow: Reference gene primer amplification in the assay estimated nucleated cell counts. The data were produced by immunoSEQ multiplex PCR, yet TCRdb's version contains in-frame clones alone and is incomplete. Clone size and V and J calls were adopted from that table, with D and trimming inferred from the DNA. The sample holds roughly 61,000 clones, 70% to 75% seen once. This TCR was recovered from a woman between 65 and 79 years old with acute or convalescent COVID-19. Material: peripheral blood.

Here the CDR3 reads CASSQGLGRGKKGDTEAFF. CDR3 bases: TGTGCCAGCAGCCAAGGATTGGGCAGGGGGAAAAAGGGGGACACTGAAGCTTTCTTT. V is TRBV3-1 (or the pseudogene TRBV3-2) and J is TRBJ1-1; 7 nucleotides align to TRBD1. Trimming cost V 1 base and J 3 bases; bases outside gene matches: 17. CDR3 length: 19 residues. Germline-derived CDR1 and CDR2 are LGHDT and YNNKEL (reference sequence).